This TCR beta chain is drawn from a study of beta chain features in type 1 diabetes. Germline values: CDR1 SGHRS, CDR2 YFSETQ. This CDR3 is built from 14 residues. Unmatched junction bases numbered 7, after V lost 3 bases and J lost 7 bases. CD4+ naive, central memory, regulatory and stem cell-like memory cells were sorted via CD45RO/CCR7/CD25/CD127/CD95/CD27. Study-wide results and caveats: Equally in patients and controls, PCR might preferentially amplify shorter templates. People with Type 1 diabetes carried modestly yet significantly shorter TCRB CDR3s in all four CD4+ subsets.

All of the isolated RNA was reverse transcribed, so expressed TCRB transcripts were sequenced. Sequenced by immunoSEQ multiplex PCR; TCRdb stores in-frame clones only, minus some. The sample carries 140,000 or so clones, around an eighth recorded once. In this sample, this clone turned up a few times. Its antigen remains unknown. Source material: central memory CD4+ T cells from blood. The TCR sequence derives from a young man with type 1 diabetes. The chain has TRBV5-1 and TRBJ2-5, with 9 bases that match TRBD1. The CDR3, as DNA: TGCGCCAGCAGCTCGGGACAGGGTATGGGGACCCAGTACTTC. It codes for CASSSGQGMGTQYF.